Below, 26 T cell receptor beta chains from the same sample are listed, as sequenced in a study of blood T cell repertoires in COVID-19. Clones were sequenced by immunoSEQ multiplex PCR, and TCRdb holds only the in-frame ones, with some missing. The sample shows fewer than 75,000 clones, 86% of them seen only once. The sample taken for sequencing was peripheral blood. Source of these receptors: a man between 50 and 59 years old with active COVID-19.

The CDR3, as DNA: TGTGCCAGCAGCCAAGATCCACCCCCCTTTGAGGCCGCTCACGAGCAGTACTTC. Amino acids: CASSQDPPPFEAAHEQYF. The chain recombines TRBV3-1 (or the pseudogene TRBV3-2) with TRBJ2-7; the D is unclear. Germline values: CDR1 LGHDT, CDR2 YNNKEL (reference sequence). This CDR3 has 18 residues. V was shortened by 0 bases and J by 5 bases, with 23 bases between the two germline ends.

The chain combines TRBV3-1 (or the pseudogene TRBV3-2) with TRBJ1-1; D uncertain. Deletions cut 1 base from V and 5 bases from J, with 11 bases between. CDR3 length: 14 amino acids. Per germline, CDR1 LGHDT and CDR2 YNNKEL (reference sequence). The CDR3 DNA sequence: TGTGCCAGCAGCCAAGTTGGAAGGGAGACTGAAGCTTTCTTT. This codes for CASSQVGRETEAFF.

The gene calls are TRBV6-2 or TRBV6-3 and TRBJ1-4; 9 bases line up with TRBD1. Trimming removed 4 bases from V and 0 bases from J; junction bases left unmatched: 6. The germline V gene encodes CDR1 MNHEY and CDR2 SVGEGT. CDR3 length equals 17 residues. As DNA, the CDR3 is TGTGCCAGCAGTTCTGGACAGGGGCTTGCAACTAATGAAAAACTGTTTTTT. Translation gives CASSSGQGLATNEKLFF.

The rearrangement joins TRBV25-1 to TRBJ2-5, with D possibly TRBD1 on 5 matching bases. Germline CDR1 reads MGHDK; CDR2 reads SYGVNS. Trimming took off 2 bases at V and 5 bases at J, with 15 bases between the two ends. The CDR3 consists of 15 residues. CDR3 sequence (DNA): TGTGCCAGCAGTGAACCGACCCAGGGTTGGGAGACCCAGTACTTC. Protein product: CASSEPTQGWETQYF.

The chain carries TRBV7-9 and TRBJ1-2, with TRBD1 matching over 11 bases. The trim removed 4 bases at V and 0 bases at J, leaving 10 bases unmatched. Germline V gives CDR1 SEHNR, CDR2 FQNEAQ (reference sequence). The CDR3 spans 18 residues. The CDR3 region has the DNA TGTGCCAGCAGCTCATTAAGGGGACAGGGGGTTCCTAACTATGGCTACACCTTC. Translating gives CASSSLRGQGVPNYGYTF.

CDR3 amino acids: CASSLGTGTEAFF. The CDR3 nucleotides read TGCGCCAGCAGCTTGGGGACAGGGACTGAAGCTTTCTTT. The chain carries TRBV5-1 and TRBJ1-1, with 8 bases lining up with TRBD1. J gave up 5 bases and V 0 bases, and 0 bases lay outside the gene matches. This CDR3 region has 13 residues. Germline CDR1 SGHRS, CDR2 YFSETQ.

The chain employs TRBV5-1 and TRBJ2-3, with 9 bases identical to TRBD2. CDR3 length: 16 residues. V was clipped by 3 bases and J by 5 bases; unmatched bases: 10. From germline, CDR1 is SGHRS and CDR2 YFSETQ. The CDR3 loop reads CASSSKRGLAVDTQYF. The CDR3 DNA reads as TGCGCCAGCAGCTCCAAAAGGGGACTAGCCGTAGATACGCAGTATTTT.

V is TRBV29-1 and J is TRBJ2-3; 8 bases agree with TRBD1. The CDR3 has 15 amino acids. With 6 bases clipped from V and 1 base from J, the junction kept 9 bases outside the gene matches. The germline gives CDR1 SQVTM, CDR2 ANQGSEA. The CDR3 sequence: CSVSGQGRRTDTQYF. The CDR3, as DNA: TGCAGCGTCTCCGGACAGGGTCGACGCACAGATACGCAGTATTTT.

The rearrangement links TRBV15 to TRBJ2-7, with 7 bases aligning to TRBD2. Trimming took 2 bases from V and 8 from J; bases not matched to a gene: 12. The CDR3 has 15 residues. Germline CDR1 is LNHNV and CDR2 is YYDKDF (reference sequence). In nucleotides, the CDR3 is TGTGCCACCAGCAGACACCACGGACTAGATCCCCAGCAGTACGTC. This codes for CATSRHHGLDPQQYV.

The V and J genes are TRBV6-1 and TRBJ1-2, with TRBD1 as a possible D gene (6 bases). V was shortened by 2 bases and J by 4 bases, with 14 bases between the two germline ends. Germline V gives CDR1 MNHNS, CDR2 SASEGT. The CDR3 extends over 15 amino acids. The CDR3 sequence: CASSEMSQGIYGYTF. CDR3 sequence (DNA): TGTGCCAGCAGTGAAATGTCACAGGGCATCTATGGCTACACCTTC.

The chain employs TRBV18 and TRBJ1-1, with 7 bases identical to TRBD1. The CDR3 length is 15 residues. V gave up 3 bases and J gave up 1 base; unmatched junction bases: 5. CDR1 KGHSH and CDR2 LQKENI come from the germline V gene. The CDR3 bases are TGTGCCAGCTCACCCAGACAGGGCTCGAACACTGAAGCTTTCTTT. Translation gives CASSPRQGSNTEAFF.

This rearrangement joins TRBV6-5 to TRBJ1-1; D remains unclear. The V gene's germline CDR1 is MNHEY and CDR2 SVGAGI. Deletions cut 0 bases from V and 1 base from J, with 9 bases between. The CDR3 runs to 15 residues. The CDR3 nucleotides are TGTGCCAGCAGTTACTCGATTTCCGGGAACACTGAAGCTTTCTTT. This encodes CASSYSISGNTEAFF.

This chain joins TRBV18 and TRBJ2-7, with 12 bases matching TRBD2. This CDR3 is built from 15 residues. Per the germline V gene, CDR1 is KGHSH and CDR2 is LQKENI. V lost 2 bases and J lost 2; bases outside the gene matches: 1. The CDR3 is CASSPRTSGAYEQYF. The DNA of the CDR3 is TGTGCCAGCTCACCAAGGACTAGCGGGGCCTACGAGCAGTACTTC.

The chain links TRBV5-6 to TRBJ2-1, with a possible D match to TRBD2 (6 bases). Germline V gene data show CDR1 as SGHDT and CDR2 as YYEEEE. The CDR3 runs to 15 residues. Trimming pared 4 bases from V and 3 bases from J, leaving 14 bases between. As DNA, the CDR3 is TGTGCCAGCAGCGTCCGGGACTCATACTACAATGAGCAGTTCTTC. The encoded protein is CASSVRDSYYNEQFF.

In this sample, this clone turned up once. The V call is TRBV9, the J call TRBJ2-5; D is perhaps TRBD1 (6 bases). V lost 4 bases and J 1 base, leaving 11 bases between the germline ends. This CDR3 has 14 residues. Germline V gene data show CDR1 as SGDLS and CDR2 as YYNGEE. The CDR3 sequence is CASSPQGLQETQYF. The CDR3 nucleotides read TGTGCCAGCAGCCCACAGGGCCTCCAAGAGACCCAGTACTTC.

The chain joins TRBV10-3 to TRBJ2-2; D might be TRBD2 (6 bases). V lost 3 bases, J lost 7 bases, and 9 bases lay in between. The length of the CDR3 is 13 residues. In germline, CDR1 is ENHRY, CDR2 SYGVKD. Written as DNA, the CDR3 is TGTGCCATCAGTGAACTAGCTGGCGGGGAGCTGTTTTTT. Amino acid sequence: CAISELAGGELFF.

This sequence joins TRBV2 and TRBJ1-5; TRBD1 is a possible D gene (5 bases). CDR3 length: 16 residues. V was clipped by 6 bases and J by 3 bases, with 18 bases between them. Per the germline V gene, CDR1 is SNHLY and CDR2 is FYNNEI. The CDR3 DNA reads TGTGCCAGCAGCGTAACGACCACAGGCCTCAATCAGCCCCAGCATTTT. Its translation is CASSVTTTGLNQPQHF.

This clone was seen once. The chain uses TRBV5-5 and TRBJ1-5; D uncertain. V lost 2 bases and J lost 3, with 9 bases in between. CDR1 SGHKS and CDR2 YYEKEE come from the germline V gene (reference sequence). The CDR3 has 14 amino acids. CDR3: CASSFTVDNQPQHF. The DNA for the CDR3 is TGTGCCAGCAGCTTTACAGTCGACAATCAGCCCCAGCATTTT. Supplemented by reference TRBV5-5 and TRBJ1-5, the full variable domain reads DAGVTQSPTHLIKTRGQQVTLRCSPISGHKSVSWYQQVLGQGPQFIFQYYEKEERGRGNFPDRFSARQFPNYSSELNVNALLLGDSALYLCASSFTVDNQPQHFGDGTRLSIL.

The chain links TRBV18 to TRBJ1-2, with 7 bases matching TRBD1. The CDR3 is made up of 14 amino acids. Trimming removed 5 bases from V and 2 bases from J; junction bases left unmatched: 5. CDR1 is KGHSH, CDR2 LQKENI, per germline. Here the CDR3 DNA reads TGTGCCAGCTCAAGACAGGGACTCAACTATGGCTACACCTTC. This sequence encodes CASSRQGLNYGYTF.

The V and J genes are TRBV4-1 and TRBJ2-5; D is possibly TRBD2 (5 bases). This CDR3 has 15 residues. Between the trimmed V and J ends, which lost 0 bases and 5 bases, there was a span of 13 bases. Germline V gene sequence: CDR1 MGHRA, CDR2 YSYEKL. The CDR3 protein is CASSQDSSRRETQYF. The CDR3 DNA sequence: TGCGCCAGCAGCCAAGATTCTAGCAGGAGGGAGACCCAGTACTTC.

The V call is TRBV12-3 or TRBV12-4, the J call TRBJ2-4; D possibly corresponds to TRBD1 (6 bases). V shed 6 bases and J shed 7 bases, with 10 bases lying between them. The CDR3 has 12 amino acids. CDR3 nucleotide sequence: TGTGCCAGCAGCCCGGACAGTAACATTCAGTACTTC. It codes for CASSPDSNIQYF.

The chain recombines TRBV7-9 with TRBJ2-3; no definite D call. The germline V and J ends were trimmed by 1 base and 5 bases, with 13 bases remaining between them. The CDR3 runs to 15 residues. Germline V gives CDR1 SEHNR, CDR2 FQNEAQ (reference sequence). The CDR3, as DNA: TGTGCCAGCAGCTTAGGTTCATTTTCGGGAGATACGCAGTATTTT. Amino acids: CASSLGSFSGDTQYF.

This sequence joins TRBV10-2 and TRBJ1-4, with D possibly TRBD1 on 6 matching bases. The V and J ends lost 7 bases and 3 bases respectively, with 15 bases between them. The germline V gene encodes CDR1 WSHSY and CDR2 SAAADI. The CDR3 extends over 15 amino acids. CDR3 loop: CASTRGGEANEKLFF. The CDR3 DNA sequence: TGCGCCAGCACCCGGGGGGGCGAAGCTAATGAAAAACTGTTTTTT.

CDR3 DNA: TGTGCCAGCAGCTCAAGACACGAGGAGACCCAGTACTTC. The encoded protein is CASSSRHEETQYF. The rearrangement uses TRBV5-4 and TRBJ2-5, with D unclear. Germline lookup yields CDR1 SGHNT and CDR2 YYREEE (reference sequence). V was trimmed by 3 bases and J by 5 bases, leaving 11 bases between them. The CDR3 has 13 residues.

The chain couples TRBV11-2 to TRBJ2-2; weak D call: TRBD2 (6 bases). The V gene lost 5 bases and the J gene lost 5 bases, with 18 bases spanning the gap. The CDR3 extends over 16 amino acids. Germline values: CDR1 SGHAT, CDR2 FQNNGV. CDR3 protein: CASSPKTSRRTGELFF. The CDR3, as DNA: TGTGCCAGCAGCCCGAAGACTAGTCGAAGGACCGGGGAGCTGTTTTTT.

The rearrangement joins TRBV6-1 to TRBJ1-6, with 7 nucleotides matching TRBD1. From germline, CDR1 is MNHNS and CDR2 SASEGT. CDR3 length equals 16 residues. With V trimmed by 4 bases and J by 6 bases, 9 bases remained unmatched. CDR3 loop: CASSGGLTGSNSPLHF. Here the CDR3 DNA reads TGTGCCAGCAGTGGTGGGTTGACAGGGTCTAATTCACCCCTCCACTTT.